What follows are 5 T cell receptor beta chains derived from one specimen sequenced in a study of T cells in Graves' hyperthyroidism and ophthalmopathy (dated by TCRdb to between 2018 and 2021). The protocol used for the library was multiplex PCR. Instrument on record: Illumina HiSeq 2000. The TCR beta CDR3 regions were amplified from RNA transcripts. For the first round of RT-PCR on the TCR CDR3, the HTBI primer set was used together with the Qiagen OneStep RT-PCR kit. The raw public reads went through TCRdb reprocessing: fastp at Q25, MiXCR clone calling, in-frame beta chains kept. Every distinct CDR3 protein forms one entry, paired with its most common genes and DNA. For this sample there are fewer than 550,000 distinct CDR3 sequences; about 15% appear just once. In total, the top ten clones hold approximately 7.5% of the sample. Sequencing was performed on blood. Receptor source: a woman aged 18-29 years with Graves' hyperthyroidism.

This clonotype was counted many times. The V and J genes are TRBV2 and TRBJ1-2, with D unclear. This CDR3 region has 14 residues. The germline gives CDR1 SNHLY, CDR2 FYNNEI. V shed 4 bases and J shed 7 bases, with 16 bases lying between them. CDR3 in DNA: TGTGCCAGCAGTGTTGGACCGAACTACGGTGGCTACACCTTC. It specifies CASSVGPNYGGYTF.

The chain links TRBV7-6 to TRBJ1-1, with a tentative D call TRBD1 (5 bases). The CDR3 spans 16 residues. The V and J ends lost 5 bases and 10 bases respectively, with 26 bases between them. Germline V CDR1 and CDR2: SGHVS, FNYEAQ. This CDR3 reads CASSISSGTPNTGAFF. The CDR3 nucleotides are TGTGCCAGCAGCATCTCTTCCGGGACCCCGAACACCGGAGCTTTCTTT.

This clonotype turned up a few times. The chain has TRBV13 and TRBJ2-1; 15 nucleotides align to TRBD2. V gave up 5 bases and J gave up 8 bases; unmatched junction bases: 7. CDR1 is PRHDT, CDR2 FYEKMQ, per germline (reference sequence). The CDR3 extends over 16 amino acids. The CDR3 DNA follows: TGTGCCAGCAGCCCCTGGACTAGCGGGAGGGCCTATGAGCAGTTCTTC. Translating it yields CASSPWTSGRAYEQFF.

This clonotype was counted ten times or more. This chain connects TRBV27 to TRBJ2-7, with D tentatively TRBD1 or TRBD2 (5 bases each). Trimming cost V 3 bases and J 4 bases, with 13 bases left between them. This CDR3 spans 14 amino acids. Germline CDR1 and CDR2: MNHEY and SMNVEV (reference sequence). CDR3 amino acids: CASSFFGGEYEQYF. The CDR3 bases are TGTGCCAGCAGTTTTTTTGGGGGAGAGTACGAGCAGTACTTC.

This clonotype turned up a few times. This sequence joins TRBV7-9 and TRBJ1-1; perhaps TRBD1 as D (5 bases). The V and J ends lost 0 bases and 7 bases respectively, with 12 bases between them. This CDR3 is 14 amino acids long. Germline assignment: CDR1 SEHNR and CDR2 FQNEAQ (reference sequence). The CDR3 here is CASSLARGGGEAFF. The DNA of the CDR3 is TGTGCCAGCAGCTTAGCGCGGGGGGGAGGTGAAGCTTTCTTT. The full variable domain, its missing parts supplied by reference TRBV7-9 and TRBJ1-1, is DTGVSQNPRHKITKRGQNVTFRCDPISEHNRLYWYRQTLGQGPEFLTYFQNEAQLEKSRLLSDRFSAERPKGSFSTLEIQRTEQGDSAMYLCASSLARGGGEAFFGQGTRLTVV.